This T cell receptor beta chain was profiled in a study of shared clonotypes between healthy human individuals. This table comes from immunoSEQ multiplex PCR, and its TCRdb copy is limited to in-frame clones, with some not included. Of almost 750,000 clones listed, roughly 72% are singletons. Germline CDR1 is MNHEY and CDR2 is SMNVEV (reference sequence). V lost 6 bases to trimming and J lost 0 bases, with 15 bases between them. The length of the CDR3 is 15 residues. This TCR came from a woman aged 25 to 45 in good health. The chain has TRBV27 and TRBJ2-7, with a weak D call TRBD2 (6 bases). The sequenced sample consisted of memory CD4+ T cells sorted from blood. The subset was: CD45RA-negative fraction. For the CDR3, the DNA is TGTGCCAGCAGCCTTGAGCGGGCCCGCTCCTACGAGCAGTACTTC. Its protein product is CASSLERARSYEQYF.